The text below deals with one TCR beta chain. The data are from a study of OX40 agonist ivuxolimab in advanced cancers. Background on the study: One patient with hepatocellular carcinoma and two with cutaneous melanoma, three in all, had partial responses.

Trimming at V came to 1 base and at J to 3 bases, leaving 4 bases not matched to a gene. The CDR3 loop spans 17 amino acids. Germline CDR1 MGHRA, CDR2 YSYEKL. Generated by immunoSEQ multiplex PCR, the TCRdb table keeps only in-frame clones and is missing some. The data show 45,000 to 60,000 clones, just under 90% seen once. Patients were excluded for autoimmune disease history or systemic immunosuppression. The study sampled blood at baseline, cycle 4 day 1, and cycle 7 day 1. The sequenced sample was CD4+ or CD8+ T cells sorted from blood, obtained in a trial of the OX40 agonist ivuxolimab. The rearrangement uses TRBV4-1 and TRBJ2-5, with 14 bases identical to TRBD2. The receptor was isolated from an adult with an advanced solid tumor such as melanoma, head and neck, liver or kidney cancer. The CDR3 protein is CASSQAQGLAGEETQYF. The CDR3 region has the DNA TGCGCCAGCAGCCAAGCCCAGGGACTAGCGGGAGAAGAGACCCAGTACTTC.